The T cell receptor (beta chain) under discussion was sequenced for a study of T cells after yellow fever vaccination. Turning to the study itself: Fractions with few cells were prepared using SMART-Seq v4 Ultra Low Input.

The CDR3 totals 11 residues. Germline V gives CDR1 DFQATT, CDR2 SNEGSKA (reference sequence). TCRdb analysed the 5' RACE reads with MiXCR anew, one entry per CDR3 protein. The sample contains more than 90,000 distinct CDR3 sequences, around 6.7% of which appear only once. Study-level findings and limits: When the response was secondary, it was weaker but reached its peak faster, day 5 versus 15.

A note on this clonotype: Its antigen is currently unknown.

Here the sequenced sample was CD4+ T cells sorted from PBMCs, taken about 49 days after the first yellow fever vaccination. The gene calls are TRBV20-1 and TRBJ2-5; D ambiguous. The TCR was taken from a man younger than 35 who received the YFV17D yellow fever vaccine. The CDR3 nucleotides are TGCAGCTCCGACCCCCAAGAGACCCAGTACTTC. This gives the protein CSSDPQETQYF.